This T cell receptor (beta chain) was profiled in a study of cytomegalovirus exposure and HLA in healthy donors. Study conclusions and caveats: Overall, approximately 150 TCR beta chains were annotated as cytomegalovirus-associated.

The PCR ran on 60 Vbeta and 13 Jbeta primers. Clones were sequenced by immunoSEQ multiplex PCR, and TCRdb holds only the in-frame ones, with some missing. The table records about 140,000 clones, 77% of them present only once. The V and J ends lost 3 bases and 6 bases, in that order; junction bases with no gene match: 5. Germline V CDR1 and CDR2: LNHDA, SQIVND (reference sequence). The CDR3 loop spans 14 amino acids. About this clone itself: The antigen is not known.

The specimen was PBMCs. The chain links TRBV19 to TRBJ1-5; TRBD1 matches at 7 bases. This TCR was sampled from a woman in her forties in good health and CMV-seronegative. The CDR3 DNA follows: TGTGCCAGTAGTATCCCGACAGGGAGTCAGCCCCAGCATTTT. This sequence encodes CASSIPTGSQPQHF.